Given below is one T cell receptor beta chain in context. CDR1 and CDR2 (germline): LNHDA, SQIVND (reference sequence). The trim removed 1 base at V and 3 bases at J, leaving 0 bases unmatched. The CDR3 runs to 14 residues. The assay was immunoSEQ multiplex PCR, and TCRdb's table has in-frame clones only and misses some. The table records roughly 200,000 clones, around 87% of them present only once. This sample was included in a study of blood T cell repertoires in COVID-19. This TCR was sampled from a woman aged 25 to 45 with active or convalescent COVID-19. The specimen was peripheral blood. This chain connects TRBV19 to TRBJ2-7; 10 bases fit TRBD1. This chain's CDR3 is CASSIGTGGYEQYF. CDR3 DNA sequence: TGTGCCAGTAGTATAGGGACAGGGGGCTACGAGCAGTACTTC.